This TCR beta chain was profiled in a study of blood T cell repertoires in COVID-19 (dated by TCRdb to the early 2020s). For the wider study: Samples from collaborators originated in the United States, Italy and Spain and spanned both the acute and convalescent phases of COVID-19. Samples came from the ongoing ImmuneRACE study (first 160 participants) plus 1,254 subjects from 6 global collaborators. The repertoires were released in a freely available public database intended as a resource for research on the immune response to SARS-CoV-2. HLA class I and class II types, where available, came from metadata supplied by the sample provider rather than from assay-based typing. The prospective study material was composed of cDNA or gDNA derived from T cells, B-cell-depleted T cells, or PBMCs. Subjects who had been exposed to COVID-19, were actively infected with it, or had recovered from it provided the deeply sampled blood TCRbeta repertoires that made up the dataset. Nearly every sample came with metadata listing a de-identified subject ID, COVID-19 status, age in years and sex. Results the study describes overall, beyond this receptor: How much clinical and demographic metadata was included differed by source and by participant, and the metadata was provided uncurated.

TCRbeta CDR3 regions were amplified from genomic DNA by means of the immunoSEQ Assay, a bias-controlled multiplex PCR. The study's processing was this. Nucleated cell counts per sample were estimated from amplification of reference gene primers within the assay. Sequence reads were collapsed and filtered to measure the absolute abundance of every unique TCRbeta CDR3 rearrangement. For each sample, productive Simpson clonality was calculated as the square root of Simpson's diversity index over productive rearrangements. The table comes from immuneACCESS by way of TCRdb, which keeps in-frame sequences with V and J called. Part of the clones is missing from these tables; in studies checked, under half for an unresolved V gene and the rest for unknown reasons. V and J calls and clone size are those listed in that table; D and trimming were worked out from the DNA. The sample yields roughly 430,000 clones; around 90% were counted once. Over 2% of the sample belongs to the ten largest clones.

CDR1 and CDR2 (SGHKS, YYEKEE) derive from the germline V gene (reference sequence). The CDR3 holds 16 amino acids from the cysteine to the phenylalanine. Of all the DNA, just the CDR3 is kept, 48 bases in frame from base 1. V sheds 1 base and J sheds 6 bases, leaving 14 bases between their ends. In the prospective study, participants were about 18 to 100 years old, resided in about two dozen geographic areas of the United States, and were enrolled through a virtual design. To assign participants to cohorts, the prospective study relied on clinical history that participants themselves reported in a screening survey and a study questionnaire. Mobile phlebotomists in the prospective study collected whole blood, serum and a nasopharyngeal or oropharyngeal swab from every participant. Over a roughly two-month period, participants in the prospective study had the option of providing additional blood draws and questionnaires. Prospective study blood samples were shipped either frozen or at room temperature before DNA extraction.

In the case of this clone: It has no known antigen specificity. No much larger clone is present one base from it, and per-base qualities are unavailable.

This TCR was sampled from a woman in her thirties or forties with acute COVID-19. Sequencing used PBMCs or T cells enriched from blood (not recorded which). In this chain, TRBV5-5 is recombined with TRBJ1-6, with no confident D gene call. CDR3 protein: CASSLWAGVGNSPLHF. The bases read TGTGCCAGCAGCTTGTGGGCCGGGGTTGGTAATTCACCCCTCCACTTT. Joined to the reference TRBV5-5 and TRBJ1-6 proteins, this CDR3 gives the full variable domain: DAGVTQSPTHLIKTRGQQVTLRCSPISGHKSVSWYQQVLGQGPQFIFQYYEKEERGRGNFPDRFSARQFPNYSSELNVNALLLGDSALYLCASSLWAGVGNSPLHFGNGTRLTVT.